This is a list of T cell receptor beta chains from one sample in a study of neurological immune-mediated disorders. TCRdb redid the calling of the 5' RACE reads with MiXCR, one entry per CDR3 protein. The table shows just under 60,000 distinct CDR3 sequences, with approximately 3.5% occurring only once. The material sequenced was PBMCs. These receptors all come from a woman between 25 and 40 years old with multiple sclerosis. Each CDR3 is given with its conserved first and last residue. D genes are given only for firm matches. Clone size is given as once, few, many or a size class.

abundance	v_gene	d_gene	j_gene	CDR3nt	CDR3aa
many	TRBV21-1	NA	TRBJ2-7	TGTGCCAGCAGCTGGGGCCGACAGGCGCCCTACGAGCAGTACTTC	CASSWGRQAPYEQYF
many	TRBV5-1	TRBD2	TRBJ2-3	TGCGCCAGCAGCTTGGCACTAGCGGGTACAGATACGCAGTATTTT	CASSLALAGTDTQYF
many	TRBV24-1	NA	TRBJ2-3	TGTGCCACCACACCCTCGTACTCGACAGATACGCAGTATTTT	CATTPSYSTDTQYF
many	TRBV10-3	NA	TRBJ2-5	TGTGCCATCAGTCAGCAGACCCAAGAGACCCAGTACTTC	CAISQQTQETQYF
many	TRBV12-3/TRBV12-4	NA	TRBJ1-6	TGTGCCAGCAGCCCAACAGGGAGGAATTCACCCCTCCACTTT	CASSPTGRNSPLHF
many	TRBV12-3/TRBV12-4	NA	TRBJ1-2	TGTGCCAGCACGGGTCAGGAGGCCTATGGCTACACCTTC	CASTGQEAYGYTF
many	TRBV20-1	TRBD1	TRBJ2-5	TGCAGCGCCCCTCGAGGGGGCGAAGAGACCCAGTACTTC	CSAPRGGEETQYF
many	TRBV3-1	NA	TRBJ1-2	TGTGCCAGCAGCACAACACAGGGTGTACGAGGCTACACCTTC	CASSTTQGVRGYTF
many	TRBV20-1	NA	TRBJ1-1	TGCAGTGCCTACAGATCGGGGGTAATGAACACTGAAGCTTTCTTT	CSAYRSGVMNTEAFF
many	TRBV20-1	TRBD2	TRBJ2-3	TGCAGTGCTAGGCCCCTGCCTAGCGGGCCCAGCACAGATACGCAGTATTTT	CSARPLPSGPSTDTQYF
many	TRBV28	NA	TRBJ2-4	TGTGCCAGCAGTTATTCAGGGACAGCCAAAAACATTCAGTACTTC	CASSYSGTAKNIQYF
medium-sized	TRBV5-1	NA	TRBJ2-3	TGCGCCAGCAGAACGGGGGGCACAGATACGCAGTATTTT	CASRTGGTDTQYF
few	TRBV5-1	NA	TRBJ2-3	TGCGCCAGCAGCTTTGGGACATTGGCAGATACGCAGTATTTT	CASSFGTLADTQYF
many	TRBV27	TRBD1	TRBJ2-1	TGTGCCAGCAGTTTAAGGAGGACAGGGGTTCAGGAGAATGAGCAGTTCTTC	CASSLRRTGVQENEQFF
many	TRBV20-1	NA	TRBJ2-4	TGCAGTGCTAGAGGCGGACCGGGCCTATCCAACCATCAGTACTTC	CSARGGPGLSNHQYF
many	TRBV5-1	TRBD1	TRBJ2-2	TGCGCCAGCAGCTTCGGACAGGCGAACACCGGGGAGCTGTTTTTT	CASSFGQANTGELFF
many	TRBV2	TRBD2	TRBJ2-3	TGTGCCAGCAGGGCGACTAGCGGATTAACAGATACGCAGTATTTT	CASRATSGLTDTQYF